These 32 T cell receptor beta chains came from one sample sequenced in a study of T cells after yellow fever vaccination. TCRdb called the 5' RACE reads again in MiXCR, with one record for every CDR3 protein. This table has about 350,000 distinct CDR3 sequences, approximately 8% appearing once. Sequences were derived from PBMCs, sampled around 45 days after the first yellow fever vaccination. The receptors stem from a man between 18 and 29 years old who received the YFV17D yellow fever vaccine.

The rearrangement links TRBV7-2 to TRBJ2-5; 11 bases align to TRBD2. Losses at the gene ends were 1 base for V and 2 bases for J; bases not matched to a gene: 3. Per the germline V gene, CDR1 is SGHTA and CDR2 is FQGNSA. This CDR3 has 16 residues. The DNA of the CDR3 is TGTGCCAGCAGCTTAGTCACTAGCGGGGGACAAGAGACCCAGTACTTC. The encoded protein is CASSLVTSGGQETQYF.

The chain has TRBV7-2 and TRBJ1-2; D not resolved. Germline V CDR1 and CDR2: SGHTA, FQGNSA. V was pared by 7 bases and J by 1 base, with 13 bases between. The CDR3 runs 14 residues. The chain's CDR3 is CASIPGLYNYGYTF. The DNA for the CDR3 is TGTGCCAGCATCCCCGGCTTGTATAACTATGGCTACACCTTC.

The chain is built from TRBV5-1 and TRBJ2-5; D gene ambiguous. The CDR3 sequence is 14 residues long. Looked up from germline, CDR1 is SGHRS and CDR2 is YFSETQ. V dropped 0 bases and J dropped 5 bases, with 11 bases sitting between them. CDR3 in amino acids: CASSLGTGSETQYF. The CDR3 DNA follows: TGCGCCAGCAGCTTGGGCACGGGTAGTGAGACCCAGTACTTC.

In nucleotides, the CDR3 is TGTGCCAGCAGCTCAGGGACAGGGTTGGGTGGCTACACCTTC. This sequence encodes CASSSGTGLGGYTF. This chain uses TRBV7-3 with TRBJ1-2; 9 bases are shared with TRBD1. Trimming cost V 4 bases and J 7 bases; bases outside gene matches: 7. Germline CDR1 SGHTA, CDR2 FQGTGA. This CDR3 is built from 14 residues.

In this sample, this clonotype turned up a few times. This chain uses TRBV20-1 with TRBJ2-7, with TRBD2 identical over 8 bases. The CDR3 has 13 residues. V was clipped by 7 bases and J by 1 base; unmatched bases: 6. The germline V gene encodes CDR1 DFQATT and CDR2 SNEGSKA (reference sequence). CDR3 in amino acids: CSVISGDSYEQYF. The DNA for the CDR3 is TGCAGTGTTATTAGCGGGGATTCCTACGAGCAGTACTTC.

A few counts support this clonotype. The J gene is TRBJ2-1, the V gene TRBV3-1; possible D gene TRBD1, 5 bases. Germline CDR1 LGHDT, CDR2 YNNKEL (reference sequence). Between the trimmed V and J ends, which lost 4 bases and 10 bases, there was a span of 11 bases. This CDR3 comprises 12 residues. The CDR3 DNA is TGTGCCAGCAGCCGAGATCAGGGCGAGCAGTTCTTC. It yields the protein CASSRDQGEQFF.

This clonotype showed up just a few times. The gene calls are TRBV6-5 and TRBJ2-7; D perhaps matches TRBD2 (6 bases). V was trimmed by 4 bases and J by 0 bases, leaving 10 bases between them. This CDR3 has 14 amino acids. CDR1 and CDR2 from the germline V gene are MNHEY and SVGAGI. As DNA, the CDR3 is TGTGCCAGCAGTTCCTCTAGCGACTCCTACGAGCAGTACTTC. Translation gives CASSSSSDSYEQYF.

This clonotype has more than one count but fewer than ten. This chain connects TRBV7-9 to TRBJ1-2; TRBD1 is a possible D gene (5 bases). CDR3 length: 14 amino acids. Germline CDR1 SEHNR, CDR2 FQNEAQ (reference sequence). V lost 8 bases and J 3 bases, leaving 16 bases between the germline ends. The CDR3 bases are TGTGCCAGCCGCCCCATCGGGGCCCACTATGGCTACACCTTC. It yields the protein CASRPIGAHYGYTF.

V and J are TRBV18 and TRBJ1-2, with D possibly being TRBD1 (5 bases). Deletions cut 6 bases from V and 5 bases from J, with 16 bases between. This CDR3 is built from 14 residues. Per germline, CDR1 KGHSH and CDR2 LQKENI. CDR3 coding DNA: TGTGCCAGCTCTCCAGAATCAGGGCTGTATGGCTACACCTTC. As protein: CASSPESGLYGYTF.

V and J are TRBV20-1 and TRBJ1-6; D uncertain. This CDR3 contains 16 residues. From germline, CDR1 is DFQATT and CDR2 SNEGSKA (reference sequence). Trimming cost V 1 base and J 0 bases, with 10 bases left between them. The CDR3 reads CSARAAVSSYNSPLHF. CDR3 nucleotide sequence: TGCAGTGCTAGAGCGGCAGTGAGCTCCTATAATTCACCCCTCCACTTT.

This clonotype was observed at least ten times. The chain is built from TRBV3-1 and TRBJ2-7, with a tentative D call TRBD1 (6 bases). Deletions cut 4 bases from V and 1 base from J, with 8 bases between. The CDR3 has 13 residues. Germline V gene data show CDR1 as LGHDT and CDR2 as YNNKEL (reference sequence). The CDR3 sequence is CASSPTGSYEQYF. The CDR3, as DNA: TGTGCCAGCAGCCCGACAGGATCCTACGAGCAGTACTTC.

The sample holds a few counts of this clonotype. This sequence joins TRBV5-1 and TRBJ2-5; D might be TRBD2 (5 bases). Trimming cost V 3 bases and J 1 base, with 10 bases left between them. The CDR3 consists of 14 residues. CDR1 is SGHRS, CDR2 YFSETQ, per germline. CDR3 sequence reads: CASSSREAQETQYF. The DNA of the CDR3 is TGCGCCAGCAGCTCACGGGAAGCCCAAGAGACCCAGTACTTC. The full variable domain, completed using reference TRBV5-1 and TRBJ2-5, is KAGVTQTPRYLIKTRGQQVTLSCSPISGHRSVSWYQQTPGQGLQFLFEYFSETQRNKGNFPGRFSGRQFSNSRSEMNVSTLELGDSALYLCASSSREAQETQYFGPGTRLLVL.

This clonotype has just a few counts. This chain uses TRBV29-1 with TRBJ2-3; TRBD2 matches at 7 bases. The CDR3 has 14 amino acids. V lost 0 bases, J lost 4 bases, and 4 bases stayed unmatched. Germline values: CDR1 SQVTM, CDR2 ANQGSEA. The CDR3 loop is CSVEDRAGADTQYF. As DNA, the CDR3 is TGCAGCGTTGAAGATCGGGCGGGAGCAGATACGCAGTATTTT.

This clonotype showed up just a few times. The chain carries TRBV27 and TRBJ2-1; D is unresolved. V was clipped by 7 bases and J by 1 base, with 14 bases between them. Germline assignment: CDR1 MNHEY and CDR2 SMNVEV (reference sequence). The CDR3 length is 15 residues. The CDR3: CASKAAGRSYNEQFF. The CDR3 DNA sequence: TGTGCCAGCAAGGCGGCCGGTAGGTCCTACAATGAGCAGTTCTTC.

The chain carries TRBV28 and TRBJ1-3; TRBD1 might be the D (5 bases). The CDR3 has 14 amino acids. Germline CDR1 and CDR2: MDHEN and SYDVKM. Trimming took 10 bases from V and 0 from J, leaving 13 bases between them. The CDR3: CATGGTFSGNTIYF. DNA for the CDR3: TGTGCCACCGGGGGAACTTTCTCTGGAAACACCATATATTTT.

The V and J genes are TRBV5-1 and TRBJ2-1; 10 bases agree with TRBD2. The CDR3 has 17 residues. Germline CDR1 is SGHRS and CDR2 is YFSETQ. After removal of 0 bases from V and 3 bases from J, the junction contained 6 bases not matched to a gene. The CDR3 nucleotides read TGCGCCAGCAGCTTGGCCACTAGCGGGGAGGGCTACAATGAGCAGTTCTTC. Amino acids: CASSLATSGEGYNEQFF.

A word on this clonotype: A much more abundant neighbour one base away suggests this may be a read error. The chain links TRBV24-1 to TRBJ2-2; D gene uncertain. The CDR3 contains 14 residues. Germline CDR1 reads KGHDR; CDR2 reads SFDVKD. The CDR3 coding sequence is TGTGCCGCCAGATCGGCTAGGCAGGCCGGGGAGCTGTTTTTT. Its translation is CAARSARQAGELFF.

The gene calls are TRBV20-1 and TRBJ2-5; 7 positions agree with TRBD1. CDR1 and CDR2 from the germline V gene are DFQATT and SNEGSKA (reference sequence). J lost 5 bases, V lost 5 bases, and 8 bases had no gene match. This CDR3 comprises 13 residues. CDR3 DNA: TGCAGTGCTCGACAGGGAACGAGGGAGACCCAGTACTTC. Its protein product is CSARQGTRETQYF.

The table lists this clonotype with a few counts. The chain links TRBV5-1 to TRBJ2-6; D is undetermined. The germline V gene has CDR1 SGHRS and CDR2 YFSETQ. CDR3 length: 17 amino acids. Trimming shortened V by 4 bases and J by 1 base, and 15 bases separated the two germline ends. This CDR3 reads CASSRRQSTSGANVLTF. CDR3 nucleotide sequence: TGCGCCAGCAGCCGTAGACAATCCACTTCTGGGGCCAACGTCCTGACTTTC.

This clonotype appeared a few times. The chain is built from TRBV19 and TRBJ2-7, with 9 bases lining up with TRBD2. The germline gives CDR1 LNHDA, CDR2 SQIVND (reference sequence). With V trimmed by 6 bases and J by 7 bases, 10 bases remained unmatched. This CDR3 region has 14 residues. In nucleotides, the CDR3 is TGTGCCAGTAGGAATAGCGGGGGAATAGGTGAGCAGTACTTC. The encoded protein is CASRNSGGIGEQYF.

This clonotype has only a few counts. The chain joins TRBV28 to TRBJ1-5; D is undetermined. V lost 5 bases to trimming and J lost 6 bases, with 11 bases between them. This CDR3 comprises 13 residues. CDR1 is MDHEN and CDR2 is SYDVKM in the germline V gene. CDR3 in DNA: TGTGCCAGCAGTAGTCCAAGAAGTCAGCCCCAGCATTTT. It encodes CASSSPRSQPQHF.

At least ten counts were recorded for this clonotype. The gene calls are TRBV11-2 and TRBJ1-1; D ambiguous. This CDR3 has 13 amino acids. CDR1 is SGHAT and CDR2 is FQNNGV in the germline V gene. V was pared by 1 base and J by 3 bases, with 6 bases between. The CDR3 DNA is TGTGCCAGCAGCTTAGCTAGGTACACTGAAGCTTTCTTT. Translation: CASSLARYTEAFF.

The sample holds a few counts of this clonotype. The V and J genes are TRBV18 and TRBJ1-2; D not certain. Germline V CDR1 and CDR2: KGHSH, LQKENI. V gave up 6 bases and J gave up 8 bases, with 16 bases separating them. The CDR3 sequence is 13 residues long. CDR3 loop: CASSEEYTPGYTF. The CDR3 region has the DNA TGTGCCAGCTCCGAGGAATACACCCCGGGCTACACCTTC.

In this sample, this clonotype turned up a few times. The chain has TRBV14 and TRBJ2-3, with 7 positions matching TRBD1. Trimming took 1 base from V and 2 from J; bases not matched to a gene: 12. Germline values: CDR1 SGHDN, CDR2 FVKESK. The CDR3 has 18 amino acids. The CDR3 region is CASSQVTPGRGYTDTQYF. The CDR3 region has the DNA TGTGCCAGCAGCCAAGTAACCCCTGGCAGGGGGTACACAGATACGCAGTATTTT.

This clonotype appeared a few times. The genes are TRBV12-3 or TRBV12-4 and TRBJ2-3; D possibly uses TRBD1 or TRBD2 (6 bases each). There are 15 residues in the CDR3. The germline V and J ends were trimmed by 3 bases and 3 bases, with 13 bases remaining between them. The CDR3 DNA is TGTGCCAGCAGTTTTGCCGGGGGCGGAACAGATACGCAGTATTTT. It specifies CASSFAGGGTDTQYF.

This clonotype was counted ten times or more. The chain is built from TRBV29-1 and TRBJ2-3, with 7 positions matching TRBD2. The ends lost 6 bases at V and 5 bases at J; junction bases unmatched: 11. Germline V gives CDR1 SQVTM, CDR2 ANQGSEA. The CDR3 runs to 14 residues. The CDR3 spells CSVERAGSGDTQYF. CDR3 coding DNA: TGCAGCGTCGAGAGAGCGGGGTCCGGAGATACGCAGTATTTT.

This rearrangement joins TRBV5-6 to TRBJ2-7; 9 positions match TRBD1. V shed 4 bases and J 1 base; nucleotides not matched to a gene: 6. CDR1 and CDR2 (germline): SGHDT, YYEEEE. The CDR3 runs to 15 residues. CDR3 DNA sequence: TGTGCCAGCAGCGACGCCGGGACAGGGTCCTACGAGCAGTACTTC. It encodes CASSDAGTGSYEQYF.

J is TRBJ1-4 and V is TRBV12-3 or TRBV12-4, with TRBD1 matching over 7 bases. The CDR3 has 15 amino acids. Germline trimming cut 2 bases from V and 7 bases from J; bases unmatched to any gene: 7. CDR3 amino acids: CASSLTGVIGEKLFF. In nucleotides, the CDR3 is TGTGCCAGCAGTTTAACAGGGGTAATCGGTGAAAAACTGTTTTTT.

This clonotype was counted a few times. The chain recombines TRBV5-1 with TRBJ2-4; possibly TRBD2 for D (7 bases). CDR3 size: 18 residues. V dropped 2 bases and J dropped 6 bases, with 24 bases sitting between them. From germline, CDR1 is SGHRS and CDR2 YFSETQ. CDR3 loop: CASSFMRGGSAPLNIQYF. As DNA, the CDR3 is TGCGCCAGCAGCTTCATGAGGGGGGGATCCGCACCTTTAAACATTCAGTACTTC.

The chain uses TRBV18 and TRBJ2-2; a possible D gene is TRBD1 (6 bases). Germline V gene lookup returns CDR1 KGHSH and CDR2 LQKENI. The V end lost 1 base, the J end lost 2 bases, and 14 bases lay between the germline ends. The CDR3 is 17 amino acids. The CDR3 bases are TGTGCCAGCTCACCACTCGGACAGTCGCTAAACACCGGGGAGCTGTTTTTT. It yields the protein CASSPLGQSLNTGELFF.

This clonotype was detected only a few times. CDR3 loop: CASSLDRAGEKSYEQYV. CDR3 bases: TGTGCCAGCAGCTTAGACCGGGCAGGAGAAAAATCCTACGAGCAGTACGTC. V and J are TRBV7-8 and TRBJ2-7; D not certain. Trimming stripped 1 base from V and 1 base from J, with 17 bases between. The CDR3 is made up of 17 amino acids. The germline V gene encodes CDR1 SGHVS and CDR2 FQNEAQ.

This clonotype was observed a few times. The chain is built from TRBV18 and TRBJ2-5; 12 bases match TRBD2. This CDR3 region has 16 residues. Germline CDR1 reads KGHSH; CDR2 reads LQKENI. Unmatched junction bases numbered 6, after V lost 2 bases and J lost 5 bases. The CDR3 region is CASSPSSGLAGETQYF. CDR3 bases: TGTGCCAGCTCACCATCCTCGGGACTAGCGGGCGAGACCCAGTACTTC.